This T cell receptor (beta chain) is from a study of cytomegalovirus exposure and HLA in healthy donors (dated by TCRdb to 2016 to 2017). Study-level background: According to a later analysis, the 100 to 150 validation repertoires were produced on the same platform as the approximately 610 repertoires of the first cohort. The study combined high-throughput TCR immunosequencing, statistical association of individual TCRs with disease status, and machine learning to predict cytomegalovirus infection status. The study was designed to test whether signatures of past pathogen exposure could be identified by cataloging public T cell receptors. Besides the first cohort of approximately 670 subjects, a separate validation cohort made up of 120 or so different subjects was used. Results and caveats for the whole study, not just this receptor: Most TCR sequences were observed very rarely across donors, whereas some public TCRs were present in many individuals. The classifier was reported to diagnose cytomegalovirus status with high specificity and sensitivity in both the original and validation cohorts. In vitro tests confirmed that three of the cytomegalovirus-associated TCR beta chains recognize cytomegalovirus antigens. Subsequent analysis determined that TCRs grouped into clusters in the first cohort also showed a tendency toward co-occurrence across the roughly 120 validation repertoires, and about 93% of cluster scores exceeded 0. A total of 164 TCR beta chains were listed by the study as associated with cytomegalovirus. The authors suggested that the approach could potentially be extended to other disease states and immunological phenotypes. A later analysis lacked HLA typing for the validation cohort, so it scored co-occurrence in that cohort across all 130 or so repertoires.

Donors formed part of the validation cohort, which comprised fewer than 150 subjects and was distinct from the first cohort of roughly 600 subjects. This clone was counted a single time. No antigen is known for it. Base qualities are not recorded, but no much larger clone differs from it by a single base. Library prep was done by the immunoSEQ multiplex PCR assay. As for how the authors treated the data: A statistical classification framework was built to diagnose cytomegalovirus status from the catalog of TCR beta chain sequences. The table was pulled from immuneACCESS by TCRdb, which kept in-frame rearrangements only. Such tables lose some clones; where checked, under half of the loss comes from unresolved V genes, and the rest has no known cause. The D gene and trimming were derived from the DNA, and the V and J assignments and clone size from that table. This sample holds about 360,000 clones; 75% to 90% were observed only once. The ten most abundant clones make up over 0.75% of the sample.

The sample comprised PBMCs. The sequence derives from a woman aged 18-29 years in good health and CMV-seronegative.

The nucleotides are TGTGCCAGCAGCTTTGGACTAGCGGGAGGGGACGACAATGAGCAGTTCTTC. Protein translation: CASSFGLAGGDDNEQFF. Recombination connected TRBV7-9 to TRBJ2-1; the junction holds 15 bases that match TRBD2. Trimmed from V: 3 bases; trimmed from J: 5 bases; junction bases lacking a gene match: 5. CDR1 and CDR2 are drawn from the germline V gene (reference sequence): SEHNR, FQNEAQ. CDR3 length: 17 amino acids, cysteine to phenylalanine. Left in the record is the CDR3 DNA by itself, 51 bases read in frame from the first base.